This TCR beta chain is drawn from a study of cytomegalovirus exposure and HLA in healthy donors. Study observations and caveats: High sensitivity and specificity were reportedly achieved when the classifier diagnosed cytomegalovirus status. Despite most TCR sequences being rare, some public TCRs occurred in many donors.

The CDR3 consists of 17 residues. Per the germline V gene, CDR1 is LNHDA and CDR2 is SQIVND (reference sequence). V was shortened by 1 base and J by 0 bases, with 15 bases between the two germline ends. In regard to this clone: Its antigen is unknown.

The table came from immunoSEQ multiplex PCR; TCRdb's copy has only in-frame clones and leaves some out. The table includes some 140,000 clones, 75% to 90% detected once. The TCR originated in a young man in good health and CMV-seropositive. The V and J genes are TRBV19 and TRBJ1-2, with unresolved D. Sequenced material: PBMCs. The CDR3 reads CASSIVGAGGPNYGYTF. CDR3 DNA sequence: TGTGCCAGTAGTATAGTTGGAGCGGGAGGCCCTAACTATGGCTACACCTTC.